This T cell receptor beta chain was identified in a study of cytomegalovirus exposure and HLA in healthy donors. Study-level information: In a later analysis, the 120 or so validation repertoires were reported to have used the same platform as the approximately 690 first-cohort repertoires. Overall study findings and caveats: In the roughly 120 validation repertoires, a later analysis found that first-cohort TCR clusters tended to co-occur.

With regard to this clone: Its antigen remains unidentified.

Method: immunoSEQ multiplex PCR; TCRdb's copy keeps in-frame clones and lacks some. Of 260,000 or so clones listed, about 87% are singletons. The germline V gene encodes CDR1 SNHLY and CDR2 FYNNEI. The CDR3 runs to 14 residues. Trimming took off 5 bases at V and 7 bases at J, with 18 bases between the two ends. The sequencing input was PBMCs. The TCR sequence derives from a man aged 18 to 30 in good health and CMV-seronegative. The J gene is TRBJ2-7, the V gene TRBV2; possible D gene TRBD2, 6 bases. Here the CDR3 reads CASSPTRGSKEQYF. The CDR3 DNA is TGTGCCAGCAGTCCGACACGGGGGAGTAAAGAGCAGTACTTC.